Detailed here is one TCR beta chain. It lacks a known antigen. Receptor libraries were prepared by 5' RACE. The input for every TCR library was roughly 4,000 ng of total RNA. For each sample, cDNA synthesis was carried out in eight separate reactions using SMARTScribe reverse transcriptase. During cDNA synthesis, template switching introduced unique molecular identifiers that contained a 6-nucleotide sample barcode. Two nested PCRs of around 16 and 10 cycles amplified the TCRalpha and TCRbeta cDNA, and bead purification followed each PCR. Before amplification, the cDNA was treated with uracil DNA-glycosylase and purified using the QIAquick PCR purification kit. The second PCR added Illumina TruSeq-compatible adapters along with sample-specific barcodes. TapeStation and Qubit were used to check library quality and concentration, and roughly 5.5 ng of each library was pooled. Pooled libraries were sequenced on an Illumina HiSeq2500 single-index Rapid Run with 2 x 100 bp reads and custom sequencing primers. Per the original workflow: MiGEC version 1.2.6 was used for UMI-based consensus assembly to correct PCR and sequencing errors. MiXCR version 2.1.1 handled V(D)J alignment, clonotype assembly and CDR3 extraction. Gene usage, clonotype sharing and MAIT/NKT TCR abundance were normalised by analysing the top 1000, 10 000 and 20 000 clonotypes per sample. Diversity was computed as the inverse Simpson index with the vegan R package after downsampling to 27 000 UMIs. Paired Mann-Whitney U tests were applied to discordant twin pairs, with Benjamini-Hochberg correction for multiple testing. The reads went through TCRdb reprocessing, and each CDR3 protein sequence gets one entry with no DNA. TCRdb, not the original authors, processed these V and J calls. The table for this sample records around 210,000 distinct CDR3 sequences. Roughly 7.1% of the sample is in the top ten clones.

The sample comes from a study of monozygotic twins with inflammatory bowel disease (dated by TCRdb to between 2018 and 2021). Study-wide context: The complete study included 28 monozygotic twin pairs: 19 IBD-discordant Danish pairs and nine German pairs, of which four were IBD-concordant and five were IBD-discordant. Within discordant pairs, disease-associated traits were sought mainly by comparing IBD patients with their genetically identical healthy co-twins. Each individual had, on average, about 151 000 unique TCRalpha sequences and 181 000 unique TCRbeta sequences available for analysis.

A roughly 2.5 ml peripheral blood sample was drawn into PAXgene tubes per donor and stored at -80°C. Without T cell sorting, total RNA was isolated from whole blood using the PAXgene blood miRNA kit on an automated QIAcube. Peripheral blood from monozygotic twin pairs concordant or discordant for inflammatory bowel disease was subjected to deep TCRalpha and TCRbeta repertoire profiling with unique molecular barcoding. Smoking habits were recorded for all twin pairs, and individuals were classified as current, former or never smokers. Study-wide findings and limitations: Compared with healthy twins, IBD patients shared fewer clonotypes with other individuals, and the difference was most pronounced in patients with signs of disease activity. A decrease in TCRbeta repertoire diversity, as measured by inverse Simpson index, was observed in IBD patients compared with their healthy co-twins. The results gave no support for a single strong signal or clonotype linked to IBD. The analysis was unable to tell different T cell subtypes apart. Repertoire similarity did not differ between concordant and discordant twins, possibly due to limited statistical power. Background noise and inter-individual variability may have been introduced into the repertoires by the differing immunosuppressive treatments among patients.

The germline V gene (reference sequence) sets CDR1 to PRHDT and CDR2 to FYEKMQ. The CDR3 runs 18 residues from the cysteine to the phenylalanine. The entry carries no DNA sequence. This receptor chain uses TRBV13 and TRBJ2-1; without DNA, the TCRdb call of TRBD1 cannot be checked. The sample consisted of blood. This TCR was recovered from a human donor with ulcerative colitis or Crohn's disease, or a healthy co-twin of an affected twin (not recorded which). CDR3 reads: CASSFPGGLRGRLNEQFF.